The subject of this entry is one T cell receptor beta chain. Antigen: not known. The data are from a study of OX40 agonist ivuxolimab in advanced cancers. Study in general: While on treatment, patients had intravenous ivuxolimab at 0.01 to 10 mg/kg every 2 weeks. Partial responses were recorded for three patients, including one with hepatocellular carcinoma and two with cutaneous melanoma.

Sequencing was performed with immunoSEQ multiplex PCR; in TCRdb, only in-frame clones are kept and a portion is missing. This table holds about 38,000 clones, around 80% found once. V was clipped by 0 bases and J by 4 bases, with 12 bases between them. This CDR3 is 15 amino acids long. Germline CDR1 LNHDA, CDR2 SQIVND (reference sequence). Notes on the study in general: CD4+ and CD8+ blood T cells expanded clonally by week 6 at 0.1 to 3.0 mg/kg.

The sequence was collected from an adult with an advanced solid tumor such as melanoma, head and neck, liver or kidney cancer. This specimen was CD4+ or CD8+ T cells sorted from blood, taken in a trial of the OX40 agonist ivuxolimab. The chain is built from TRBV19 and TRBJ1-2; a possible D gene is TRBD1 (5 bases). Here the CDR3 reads CASSIDAGDGYGYTF. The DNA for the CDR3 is TGTGCCAGTAGTATAGATGCCGGGGACGGCTATGGCTACACCTTC.